The entry below gives a single TCR beta chain sequence along with its context. The data stem from a study of T cell changes during pregnancy in multiple sclerosis. Germline V CDR1 and CDR2: SQVTM, ANQGSEA. This CDR3 is 14 amino acids long. The ends lost 3 bases at V and 5 bases at J; junction bases unmatched: 8. The table came from immunoSEQ multiplex PCR; TCRdb's copy has only in-frame clones and leaves some out. The repertoire holds approximately 50,000 clones, with about 90% as singletons. This TCR derives from a female donor with multiple sclerosis, enrolled in a pregnancy study. Sequencing was performed on CD8+ T cells from peripheral blood mononuclear cells, taken after pregnancy. This sequence joins TRBV29-1 and TRBJ2-5; 8 bases line up with TRBD1. The CDR3 is CSVDEAGGTETQYF. The CDR3 coding sequence is TGCAGCGTTGATGAGGCAGGGGGCACCGAGACCCAGTACTTC. The full variable domain, completed using reference TRBV29-1 and TRBJ2-5, is SAVISQKPSRDICQRGTSLTIQCQVDSQVTMMFWYRQQPGQSLTLIATANQGSEATYESGFVIDKFPISRPNLTFSTLTVSNMSPEDSSIYLCSVDEAGGTETQYFGPGTRLLVL.